Presented here are 2 T cell receptor beta chains from one specimen sequenced in a study of T cells in localized non-small cell lung cancer. Repertoires were generated with immunoSEQ multiplex PCR, while TCRdb's copy carries only in-frame clones and drops some. The sample consists of more than 20,000 clones, over 70% of them appearing once. This specimen consisted of PBMCs, obtained before any cancer treatment. These receptor sequences come from a man aged 35 to 69 with stage II squamous cell lung carcinoma.

The rearrangement uses TRBV5-1 and TRBJ1-2, with D uncertain. The germline CDR1 and CDR2 sequences are SGHRS and YFSETQ. The ends were cut back, 0 bases at V and 6 bases at J, with 6 bases in the middle. This CDR3 region has 12 residues. DNA for the CDR3: TGCGCCAGCAGCTTGGAGCTAGATGGCTACACCTTC. This codes for CASSLELDGYTF.

The chain is built from TRBV5-4 and TRBJ1-2; D perhaps matches TRBD1 (5 bases). This CDR3 contains 13 residues. V was shortened by 4 bases and J by 4 bases, with 11 bases between the two germline ends. Looked up from germline, CDR1 is SGHNT and CDR2 is YYREEE (reference sequence). This CDR3 reads CASSPDTSYGYTF. The DNA of the CDR3 is TGTGCCAGCAGCCCGGACACGAGCTATGGCTACACCTTC.